This T cell receptor (beta chain) came from a study of identical twins. TCRdb analysed the 5' RACE reads with MiXCR anew, one entry per CDR3 protein. The sample has nearly 900,000 distinct CDR3 sequences, over 9% seen once; the top ten hold roughly 1.6%. The CDR3 runs to 14 residues. V was cut by 3 bases and J by 3 bases, with 12 bases left in between. This clonotype was recorded a few times. Its matching antigen is unknown. Notes on the study in general: An excess of low generation probability was shown by twin-shared out-of-frame alpha sequences.

These sequences were also reported in another study, on yellow fever vaccine responses in identical twins.

The clonotype originates from a woman under 30 in good health. The rearrangement uses TRBV12-3 or TRBV12-4 and TRBJ2-7, with D perhaps given as TRBD1 or TRBD2 (5 bases each). The source material was PBMCs. CDR3 residues: CASSLRAGSYEQYF. CDR3 DNA: TGTGCCAGCAGTTTGAGGGCAGGGAGCTACGAGCAGTACTTC.